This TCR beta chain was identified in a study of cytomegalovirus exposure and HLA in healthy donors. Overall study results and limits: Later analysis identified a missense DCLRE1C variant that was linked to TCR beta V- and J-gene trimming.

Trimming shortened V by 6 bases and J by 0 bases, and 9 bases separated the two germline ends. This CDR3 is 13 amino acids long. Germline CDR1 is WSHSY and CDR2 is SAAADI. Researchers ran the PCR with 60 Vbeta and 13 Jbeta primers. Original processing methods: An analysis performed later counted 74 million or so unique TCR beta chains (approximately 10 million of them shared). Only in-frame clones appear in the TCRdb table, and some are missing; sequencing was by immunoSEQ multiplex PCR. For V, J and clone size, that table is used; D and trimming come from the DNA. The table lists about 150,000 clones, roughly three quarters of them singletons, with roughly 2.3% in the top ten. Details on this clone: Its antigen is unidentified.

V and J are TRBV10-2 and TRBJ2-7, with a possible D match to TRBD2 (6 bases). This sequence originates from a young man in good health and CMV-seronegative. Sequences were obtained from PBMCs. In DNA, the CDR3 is TGCGCCAGCAGATTCGGGAGCTCCTACGAGCAGTACTTC. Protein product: CASRFGSSYEQYF.